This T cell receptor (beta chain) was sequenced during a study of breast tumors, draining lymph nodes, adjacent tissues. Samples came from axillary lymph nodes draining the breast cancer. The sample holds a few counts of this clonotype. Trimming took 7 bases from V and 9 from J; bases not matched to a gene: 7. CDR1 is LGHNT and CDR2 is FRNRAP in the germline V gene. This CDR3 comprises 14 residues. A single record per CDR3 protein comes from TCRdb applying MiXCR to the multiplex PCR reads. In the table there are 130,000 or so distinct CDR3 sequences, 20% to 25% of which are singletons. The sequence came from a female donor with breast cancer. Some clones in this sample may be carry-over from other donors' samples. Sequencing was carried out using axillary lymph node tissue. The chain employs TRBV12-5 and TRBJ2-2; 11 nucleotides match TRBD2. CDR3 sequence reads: CASALAGAGRELFF. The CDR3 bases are TGTGCTAGTGCACTAGCGGGAGCCGGGAGGGAGCTGTTTTTT.